This TCR beta chain was profiled in a study of CD4+ T cells in melanoma. General observations from the study: CD8+ T cell, macrophage and B cell function reportedly correlated with neoantigen-specific CD4+ T cells.

Sequencing used immunoSEQ multiplex PCR; TCRdb keeps in-frame clones, though not all of them. The sample consists of 110,000 to 150,000 clones, about nine tenths of them appearing once. The germline gives CDR1 GTSNPN, CDR2 SVGIG (reference sequence). Losses at the gene ends were 3 bases for V and 5 bases for J; bases not matched to a gene: 2. The CDR3 sequence is 13 residues long. Concerning this clone itself: Its target is unknown.

This TCR was sampled from a human donor with melanoma. This chain connects TRBV30 to TRBJ2-5; 11 bases line up with TRBD2. In nucleotides, the CDR3 is TGTGCCTGGAGCGCTAGCGGGGGGGAGACCCAGTACTTC. This sequence encodes CAWSASGGETQYF.